These T cell receptor beta chains were read from a single sample in a study of blood T cell repertoires in COVID-19. The method was immunoSEQ multiplex PCR; TCRdb's version includes in-frame clones alone and lacks a portion of them. The top ten hold around 13% of the sample, which has roughly 80,000 clones, approximately 81% seen once. Specimen: peripheral blood. These receptor sequences come from a woman aged 70 to 79 with acute or convalescent COVID-19. Each CDR3 is given with its conserved first and last residue. The D gene is left open where the match is weak. Size values are once, few and many counts, or a class for expanded clones, and some rows have none.

v_call	j_call	clone_size	d_call	cdr3_aa	cdr3_nt
TRBV3-1/TRBV3-2	TRBJ1-6	.	.	CASSQEVGTPLHF	TGTGCCAGCAGCCAAGAGGTCGGGACACCCCTCCACTTT
TRBV9	TRBJ2-1	.	TRBD2	CASSERETSGYSSYNEQFF	TGTGCCAGCAGCGAGAGGGAGACTAGCGGGTACAGCTCCTACAATGAGCAGTTCTTC
TRBV7-2	TRBJ2-2	.	TRBD2	CASSPILAGVGTGELFF	TGTGCCAGCAGCCCAATACTAGCGGGAGTTGGGACCGGGGAGCTGTTTTTT
TRBV6-1	TRBJ1-5	.	.	CASSERVRGGNQPQHF	TGTGCCAGCAGTGAAAGGGTTCGGGGGGGCAATCAGCCCCAGCATTTT
TRBV29-1	TRBJ2-1	.	TRBD1	CSTGTGDYNEQFF	TGCAGCACCGGGACAGGGGACTACAATGAGCAGTTCTTC
TRBV9	TRBJ1-2	.	TRBD1	CASSVGQGDGYTF	TGTGCCAGCAGCGTAGGACAGGGAGATGGCTACACCTTC
TRBV18	TRBJ1-5	.	.	CASSPAGAGNQPQHF	TGTGCCAGCTCACCGGCAGGGGCCGGCAATCAGCCCCAGCATTTT
TRBV5-1	TRBJ2-3	.	.	CASNPGGRDTDTQYF	TGCGCCAGCAACCCGGGGGGCAGGGACACAGATACGCAGTATTTT
TRBV19	TRBJ2-3	.	.	CASSIGRETMGSSTDTQYF	TGTGCCAGTAGTATAGGGCGGGAAACAATGGGGTCTAGCACAGATACGCAGTATTTT
TRBV15	TRBJ2-3	.	.	CATRLRRGGSSTDTQYF	TGTGCCACCCGACTTCGGCGAGGGGGTTCTAGCACAGATACGCAGTATTTT
TRBV19	TRBJ1-6	.	TRBD1	CASSPGGSSYNSPLHF	TGTGCCAGTAGCCCAGGGGGGAGCTCCTATAATTCACCCCTCCACTTT
TRBV6-2/TRBV6-3	TRBJ1-6	.	.	CASSYSRNSPLHF	TGTGCCAGCAGTTACTCCAGGAATTCACCCCTCCACTTT
TRBV5-4	TRBJ2-2	few	.	CASSLGSSLSTGELFF	TGTGCCAGCAGCTTGGGTTCGTCCCTGAGCACCGGGGAGCTGTTTTTT
TRBV5-4	TRBJ1-1	.	.	CASRIGLSVNTEAFF	TGTGCCAGCAGGATCGGGTTATCGGTGAACACTGAAGCTTTCTTT
TRBV21-1	TRBJ1-1	.	.	CASIQGGTGEAFF	TGTGCCAGCATCCAAGGGGGAACGGGTGAAGCTTTCTTT
TRBV5-6	TRBJ2-1	once	TRBD2	CASSWTGGPYNEQFF	TGTGCCAGCAGCTGGACGGGGGGTCCCTACAATGAGCAGTTCTTC
TRBV7-9	TRBJ1-2	.	.	CASSRPEGFEGYTF	TGTGCCAGCAGCCGCCCGGAGGGGTTTGAAGGCTACACCTTC
TRBV27	TRBJ2-3	.	.	CASSLLIDYRDTQYF	TGTGCCAGCAGTTTATTGATCGACTATCGTGATACGCAGTATTTT
TRBV27	TRBJ2-1	.	.	CASSLSPGREQFF	TGTGCCAGCAGTTTATCTCCAGGAAGGGAGCAGTTCTTC
TRBV24-1	TRBJ2-5	.	.	CATSEARDYSPETQYF	TGTGCCACCAGTGAGGCCCGCGACTACTCACCAGAGACCCAGTACTTC
TRBV7-9	TRBJ2-2	.	TRBD2	CASSRTAGDTGELFF	TGTGCCAGCAGCCGAACAGCGGGAGACACCGGGGAGCTGTTTTTT
TRBV10-3	TRBJ2-1	.	.	CAISEGSNEQFF	TGTGCCATCAGTGAAGGGAGCAATGAGCAGTTCTTC
TRBV3-1/TRBV3-2	TRBJ2-5	.	.	CASSRSPQETQYF	TGTGCCAGCAGCCGTAGCCCTCAAGAGACCCAGTACTTC
TRBV6-4	TRBJ1-5	.	TRBD1	CASSEIDRGNQPQHF	TGTGCCAGCAGTGAAATCGACAGGGGAAATCAGCCCCAGCATTTT
TRBV19	TRBJ1-1	.	.	CASYQGRTTNTEAFF	TGTGCCAGTTATCAGGGGCGGACAACGAACACTGAAGCTTTCTTT
TRBV11-2	TRBJ1-1	.	TRBD1	CASSERTGATLNTEAFF	TGTGCCAGCAGCGAGAGGACAGGGGCCACCCTAAACACTGAAGCTTTCTTT
TRBV19	TRBJ1-5	.	TRBD1	CATGQGEYSNQPQHF	TGTGCCACGGGACAGGGGGAGTATAGCAATCAGCCCCAGCATTTT
TRBV3-1/TRBV3-2	TRBJ1-3	.	.	CASSQDLDRSSGNTIYF	TGTGCCAGCAGCCAAGATCTCGACAGAAGCTCTGGAAACACCATATATTTT
TRBV28	TRBJ1-5	few	TRBD1	CASRPRTGSGYSNQPQHF	TGTGCCAGCAGACCTCGGACAGGATCGGGGTATAGCAATCAGCCCCAGCATTTT
TRBV19	TRBJ2-1	.	TRBD2	CASSAPSGRANEQFF	TGTGCCAGTAGTGCACCTAGCGGGAGGGCCAATGAGCAGTTCTTC
TRBV11-3	TRBJ2-1	.	TRBD1	CASSWTGVGEQFF	TGTGCCAGCAGCTGGACAGGGGTTGGTGAGCAGTTCTTC
TRBV4-3	TRBJ1-4	.	.	CASRGLATNEKLFF	TGCGCCAGCAGGGGGCTTGCAACTAATGAAAAACTGTTTTTT
TRBV7-8	TRBJ1-1	.	.	CASSLSSRGEGEAFF	TGTGCCAGCAGCTTAAGTTCCAGGGGAGAAGGTGAAGCTTTCTTT
TRBV7-9	TRBJ1-2	.	.	CASSLDRGSEWDGYTF	TGTGCCAGCAGCTTGGATAGGGGCTCGGAATGGGATGGCTACACCTTC
TRBV24-1	TRBJ2-1	.	TRBD2	CATSGASGRHNEQFF	TGTGCCACCAGTGGGGCTAGCGGGAGGCACAATGAGCAGTTCTTC
TRBV7-9	TRBJ1-5	few	.	CASSPAAIGEHQPQHF	TGTGCCAGCAGCCCCGCTGCGATCGGGGAACATCAGCCCCAGCATTTT
TRBV29-1	TRBJ1-2	once	.	CSVEPRQYGYTF	TGCAGCGTTGAACCGAGACAATATGGCTACACCTTC
TRBV11-3	TRBJ1-3	.	.	CASSLKSQGREGNTIYF	TGTGCCAGCAGCTTAAAGTCACAGGGCCGTGAAGGAAACACCATATATTTT
TRBV19	TRBJ1-2	once	.	CASSIDWRGPYGYTF	TGTGCCAGTAGTATAGATTGGCGGGGGCCGTATGGCTACACCTTC
TRBV5-1	TRBJ1-6	.	.	CASSLTGNSPLHF	TGCGCCAGCAGCTTGACGGGAAATTCACCCCTCCACTTT
TRBV28	TRBJ1-1	.	.	CASTVPTGRTEAFF	TGTGCCAGCACCGTGCCCACAGGGCGCACTGAAGCTTTCTTT